The rows below give T cell receptor beta chains drawn from one sample of a study of blood T cell repertoires in COVID-19. Profiled with immunoSEQ multiplex PCR; TCRdb holds only in-frame clones, not every one. The sample carries around 220,000 clones, about 86% recorded once. The sequencing sample was made of PBMCs or T cells enriched from blood (not recorded which). These receptors all stem from a woman aged 45 to 65 with acute COVID-19. CDR3s include the opening cysteine and the closing phenylalanine or tryptophan. The D gene is left open where the match is weak. Clone size appears in some rows only: once, few, many, or a class for an expanded clone.

V gene: TRBV19; J gene: TRBJ1-6; clone size: NA; D gene: TRBD1; CDR3 protein: CASSSQGARNSPLHF; CDR3 DNA: TGTGCCAGTAGTTCTCAGGGGGCGCGGAATTCACCCCTCCACTTT
V gene: TRBV3-1/TRBV3-2; J gene: TRBJ1-1; clone size: NA; D gene: TRBD1; CDR3 protein: CASSQRISGQGIVNTEAFF; CDR3 DNA: TGTGCCAGCAGCCAACGAATTTCGGGACAGGGAATTGTAAACACTGAAGCTTTCTTT
V gene: TRBV18; J gene: TRBJ1-5; clone size: NA; D gene: NA; CDR3 protein: CASSPSGLPNQPQHF; CDR3 DNA: TGTGCCAGCTCACCATCAGGGCTCCCCAATCAGCCCCAGCATTTT
V gene: TRBV5-1; J gene: TRBJ2-7; clone size: NA; D gene: NA; CDR3 protein: CASSYSQAYEQYF; CDR3 DNA: TGCGCCAGCAGCTATTCACAGGCCTACGAGCAGTACTTC
V gene: TRBV6-2/TRBV6-3; J gene: TRBJ1-1; clone size: few; D gene: NA; CDR3 protein: CASSGSPGYTEAFF; CDR3 DNA: TGTGCCAGCAGTGGCTCTCCAGGATACACTGAAGCTTTCTTT
V gene: TRBV7-9; J gene: TRBJ1-1; clone size: NA; D gene: NA; CDR3 protein: CASEGWRTEAFF; CDR3 DNA: TGTGCCAGCGAGGGTTGGAGGACTGAAGCTTTCTTT
V gene: TRBV5-1; J gene: TRBJ1-3; clone size: NA; D gene: TRBD1; CDR3 protein: CASSRERQGAGNTIYF; CDR3 DNA: TGCGCCAGCAGCCGAGAGCGACAGGGGGCTGGAAACACCATATATTTT
V gene: TRBV7-2; J gene: TRBJ1-4; clone size: NA; D gene: NA; CDR3 protein: CASSLAPRGQNEKLFF; CDR3 DNA: TGTGCCAGCAGCTTAGCTCCTCGCGGACAGAATGAAAAACTGTTTTTT
V gene: TRBV7-3; J gene: TRBJ1-1; clone size: NA; D gene: NA; CDR3 protein: CASSAHMNTEAFF; CDR3 DNA: TGTGCCAGCAGCGCCCACATGAACACTGAAGCTTTCTTT
V gene: TRBV18; J gene: TRBJ2-7; clone size: NA; D gene: NA; CDR3 protein: CASSPTLTVAYEQYF; CDR3 DNA: TGTGCCAGCTCCCCAACTCTGACAGTAGCCTACGAGCAGTACTTC
V gene: TRBV15; J gene: TRBJ1-2; clone size: once; D gene: TRBD1; CDR3 protein: CATSTGQIYGYTF; CDR3 DNA: TGTGCCACCAGCACGGGACAGATCTATGGCTACACCTTC
V gene: TRBV2; J gene: TRBJ2-7; clone size: NA; D gene: TRBD2; CDR3 protein: CASSMTSGSYEQYF; CDR3 DNA: TGTGCCAGCAGTATGACTAGCGGGAGTTACGAGCAGTACTTC
V gene: TRBV7-9; J gene: TRBJ2-7; clone size: NA; D gene: TRBD2; CDR3 protein: CASSLGGAGVAYEQYF; CDR3 DNA: TGTGCCAGCAGCCTGGGAGGGGCGGGAGTTGCCTACGAGCAGTACTTC
V gene: TRBV27; J gene: TRBJ2-2; clone size: NA; D gene: NA; CDR3 protein: CASSFLGGPGELFF; CDR3 DNA: TGTGCCAGCAGTTTCCTCGGCGGGCCCGGGGAGCTGTTTTTT
V gene: TRBV27; J gene: TRBJ2-5; clone size: NA; D gene: TRBD2; CDR3 protein: CASRTGTSGRIETQYF; CDR3 DNA: TGTGCCAGCAGGACCGGGACTAGCGGGAGGATTGAGACCCAGTACTTC
V gene: TRBV28; J gene: TRBJ2-5; clone size: NA; D gene: TRBD1; CDR3 protein: CASSGDRPKETQYF; CDR3 DNA: TGTGCCAGCAGTGGGGACAGACCTAAAGAGACCCAGTACTTC
V gene: TRBV5-4; J gene: TRBJ1-6; clone size: few; D gene: NA; CDR3 protein: CASSLDRMNSPLHF; CDR3 DNA: TGTGCCAGCAGCTTGGACAGGATGAATTCACCCCTCCACTTT
V gene: TRBV6-5; J gene: TRBJ2-1; clone size: NA; D gene: NA; CDR3 protein: CASRQGGYNEQFF; CDR3 DNA: TGTGCCTCAAGGCAGGGAGGTTACAATGAGCAGTTCTTC
V gene: TRBV6-5; J gene: TRBJ2-7; clone size: NA; D gene: TRBD1; CDR3 protein: CASSYIGQGIYEQYF; CDR3 DNA: TGTGCCAGCAGTTACATTGGACAGGGTATCTACGAGCAGTACTTC
V gene: TRBV6-2/TRBV6-3; J gene: TRBJ1-1; clone size: NA; D gene: TRBD1; CDR3 protein: CASSKQGLTEAFF; CDR3 DNA: TGTGCCAGCAGTAAACAGGGGCTCACTGAAGCTTTCTTT
V gene: TRBV4-3; J gene: TRBJ1-2; clone size: NA; D gene: TRBD1; CDR3 protein: CASSQEGTGTGGYTF; CDR3 DNA: TGCGCCAGCAGCCAAGAAGGGACCGGGACAGGGGGCTACACCTTC
V gene: TRBV27; J gene: TRBJ1-2; clone size: NA; D gene: NA; CDR3 protein: CASSALEGRGYGYTF; CDR3 DNA: TGTGCCAGCAGTGCCCTCGAGGGGAGGGGCTATGGCTACACCTTC
V gene: TRBV4-1; J gene: TRBJ1-1; clone size: once; D gene: NA; CDR3 protein: CASSQGGTWAFF; CDR3 DNA: TGCGCCAGCAGTCAAGGAGGGACATGGGCTTTCTTT
V gene: TRBV19; J gene: TRBJ1-5; clone size: NA; D gene: NA; CDR3 protein: CASSMGTSNQPQHF; CDR3 DNA: TGTGCCAGTAGTATGGGGACTTCCAATCAGCCCCAGCATTTT
V gene: TRBV19; J gene: TRBJ1-6; clone size: NA; D gene: NA; CDR3 protein: CASSEGANSPLHF; CDR3 DNA: TGTGCCAGTAGTGAAGGGGCCAATTCACCCCTCCACTTT
V gene: TRBV15; J gene: TRBJ1-2; clone size: NA; D gene: TRBD1; CDR3 protein: CATSSRGISYGYTF; CDR3 DNA: TGTGCCACCAGCTCCAGGGGGATCAGCTATGGCTACACCTTC
V gene: TRBV7-2; J gene: TRBJ1-4; clone size: NA; D gene: NA; CDR3 protein: CASSYLPEEKLFF; CDR3 DNA: TGTGCCAGCAGCTACCTACCCGAAGAAAAACTGTTTTTT
V gene: TRBV28; J gene: TRBJ1-2; clone size: NA; D gene: TRBD1; CDR3 protein: CASNPGQGYGYTF; CDR3 DNA: TGTGCCAGCAACCCTGGACAGGGCTATGGCTACACCTTC
V gene: TRBV7-9; J gene: TRBJ2-1; clone size: NA; D gene: TRBD2; CDR3 protein: CASWLAGVSGYNEQFF; CDR3 DNA: TGTGCCAGCTGGCTAGCGGGAGTAAGCGGGTACAATGAGCAGTTCTTC
V gene: TRBV7-9; J gene: TRBJ2-6; clone size: NA; D gene: TRBD1; CDR3 protein: CASSPGQGAGANVLTF; CDR3 DNA: TGTGCCAGCAGCCCGGGACAGGGGGCTGGGGCCAACGTCCTGACTTTC
V gene: TRBV2; J gene: TRBJ2-7; clone size: NA; D gene: NA; CDR3 protein: CASSEAEAYEQYF; CDR3 DNA: TGTGCCAGCAGTGAAGCAGAGGCCTACGAGCAGTACTTC
V gene: TRBV30; J gene: TRBJ2-3; clone size: NA; D gene: TRBD2; CDR3 protein: CAWSVQLADTQYF; CDR3 DNA: TGTGCCTGGAGTGTACAACTAGCGGATACGCAGTATTTT
V gene: TRBV7-6; J gene: TRBJ2-5; clone size: NA; D gene: NA; CDR3 protein: CASSLGRQETQYF; CDR3 DNA: TGTGCCAGCAGCTTAGGCCGGCAAGAGACCCAGTACTTC
V gene: TRBV19; J gene: TRBJ1-1; clone size: NA; D gene: TRBD1; CDR3 protein: CASSTSHRGRRGTEAFF; CDR3 DNA: TGTGCCAGTAGTACGTCCCACAGGGGGCGGAGGGGCACTGAAGCTTTCTTT
V gene: TRBV14; J gene: TRBJ2-5; clone size: NA; D gene: TRBD2; CDR3 protein: CASSQDLAGVQETQYF; CDR3 DNA: TGTGCCAGCAGCCAAGATCTAGCGGGAGTGCAAGAGACCCAGTACTTC
V gene: TRBV6-5; J gene: TRBJ1-4; clone size: NA; D gene: NA; CDR3 protein: CASRAGDEKLFF; CDR3 DNA: TGTGCCAGCAGGGCAGGGGACGAAAAACTGTTTTTT
V gene: TRBV30; J gene: TRBJ1-1; clone size: NA; D gene: TRBD1; CDR3 protein: CAWSERDRKAFF; CDR3 DNA: TGTGCCTGGAGTGAGAGGGACAGGAAAGCTTTCTTT
V gene: TRBV5-4; J gene: TRBJ2-7; clone size: NA; D gene: NA; CDR3 protein: CASSLPGIGEQYF; CDR3 DNA: TGTGCCAGCAGCTTGCCAGGCATTGGCGAGCAGTACTTC
V gene: TRBV6-2/TRBV6-3; J gene: TRBJ1-2; clone size: NA; D gene: NA; CDR3 protein: CASSDQGSEGYTF; CDR3 DNA: TGTGCCAGCAGTGATCAGGGGAGTGAAGGCTACACCTTC
V gene: TRBV28; J gene: TRBJ2-1; clone size: NA; D gene: NA; CDR3 protein: CASSALGRVAYNEQFF; CDR3 DNA: TGTGCCAGCAGTGCCCTTGGCAGGGTCGCCTACAATGAGCAGTTCTTC
V gene: TRBV6-1; J gene: TRBJ2-7; clone size: once; D gene: NA; CDR3 protein: CASSEVTGNYEQYF; CDR3 DNA: TGTGCCAGCAGTGAAGTAACAGGTAACTACGAGCAGTACTTC
V gene: TRBV5-4; J gene: TRBJ2-7; clone size: NA; D gene: NA; CDR3 protein: CASSLRGAGYEQYF; CDR3 DNA: TGTGCCAGCAGCCTACGCGGGGCGGGATACGAGCAGTACTTC